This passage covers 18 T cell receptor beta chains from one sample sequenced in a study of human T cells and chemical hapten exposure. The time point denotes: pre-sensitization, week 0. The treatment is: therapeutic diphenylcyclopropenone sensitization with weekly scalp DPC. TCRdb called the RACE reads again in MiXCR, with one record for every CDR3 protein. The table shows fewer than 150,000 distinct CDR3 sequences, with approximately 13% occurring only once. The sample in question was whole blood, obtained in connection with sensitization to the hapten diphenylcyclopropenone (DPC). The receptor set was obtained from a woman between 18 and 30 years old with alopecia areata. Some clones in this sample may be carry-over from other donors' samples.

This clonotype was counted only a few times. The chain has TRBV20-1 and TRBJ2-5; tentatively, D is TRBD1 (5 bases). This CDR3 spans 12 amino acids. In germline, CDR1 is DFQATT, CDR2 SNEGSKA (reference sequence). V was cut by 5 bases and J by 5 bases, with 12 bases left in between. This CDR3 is CSAGADPETQYF. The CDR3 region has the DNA TGCAGTGCTGGGGCTGACCCGGAGACCCAGTACTTC.

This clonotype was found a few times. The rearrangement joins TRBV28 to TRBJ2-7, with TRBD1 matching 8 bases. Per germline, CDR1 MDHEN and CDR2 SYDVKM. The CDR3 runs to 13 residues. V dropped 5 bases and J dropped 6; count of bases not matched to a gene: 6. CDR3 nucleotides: TGTGCCAGCAGTAGGCAGGGGGCTGCCGAGCAGTACTTC. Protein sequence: CASSRQGAAEQYF.

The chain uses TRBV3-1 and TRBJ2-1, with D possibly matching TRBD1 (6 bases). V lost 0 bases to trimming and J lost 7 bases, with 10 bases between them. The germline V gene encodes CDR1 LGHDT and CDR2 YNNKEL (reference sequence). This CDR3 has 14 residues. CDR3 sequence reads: CASSQDHRANEQFF. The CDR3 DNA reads TGTGCCAGCAGCCAAGATCACAGGGCTAATGAGCAGTTCTTC.

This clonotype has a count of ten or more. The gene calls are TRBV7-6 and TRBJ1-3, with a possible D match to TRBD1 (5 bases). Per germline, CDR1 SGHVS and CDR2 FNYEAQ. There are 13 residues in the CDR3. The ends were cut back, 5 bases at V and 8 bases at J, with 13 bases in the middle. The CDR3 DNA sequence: TGTGCCAGCAGCCTGGGACCCAGGGACACCATATATTTT. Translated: CASSLGPRDTIYF.

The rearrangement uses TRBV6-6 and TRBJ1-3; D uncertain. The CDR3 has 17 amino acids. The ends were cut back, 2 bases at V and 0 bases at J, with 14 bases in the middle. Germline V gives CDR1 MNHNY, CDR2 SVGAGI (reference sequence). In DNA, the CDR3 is TGTGCCAGCAGTTACCGGGCAGGCTCAATCTCTGGAAACACCATATATTTT. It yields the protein CASSYRAGSISGNTIYF.

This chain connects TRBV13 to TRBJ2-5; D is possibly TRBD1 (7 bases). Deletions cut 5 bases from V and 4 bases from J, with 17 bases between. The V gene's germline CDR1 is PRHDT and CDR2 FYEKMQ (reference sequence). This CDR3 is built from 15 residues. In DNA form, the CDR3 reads TGTGCCAGCAGCGCCGGGACAGCCGGGGGAGAGACCCAGTACTTC. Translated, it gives CASSAGTAGGETQYF.

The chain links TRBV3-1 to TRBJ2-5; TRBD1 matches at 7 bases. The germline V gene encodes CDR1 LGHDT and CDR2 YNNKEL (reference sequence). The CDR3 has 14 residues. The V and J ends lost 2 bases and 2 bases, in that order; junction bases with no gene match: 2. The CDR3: CASSQQTGQETQYF. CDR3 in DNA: TGTGCCAGCAGCCAACAGACAGGGCAAGAGACCCAGTACTTC.

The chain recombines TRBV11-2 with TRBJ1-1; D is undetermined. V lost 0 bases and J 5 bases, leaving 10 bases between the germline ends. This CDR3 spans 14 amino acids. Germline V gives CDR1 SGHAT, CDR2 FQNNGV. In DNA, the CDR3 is TGTGCCAGCAGCTTAGATTTCGGGGATACTGAAGCTTTCTTT. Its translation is CASSLDFGDTEAFF.

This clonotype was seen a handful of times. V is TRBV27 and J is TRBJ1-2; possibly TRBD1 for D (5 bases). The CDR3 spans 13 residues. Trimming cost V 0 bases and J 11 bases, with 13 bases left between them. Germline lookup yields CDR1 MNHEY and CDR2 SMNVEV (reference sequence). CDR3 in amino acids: CASSLSGQGSYTF. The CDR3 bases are TGTGCCAGCAGTTTATCCGGGCAGGGAAGTTACACCTTC.

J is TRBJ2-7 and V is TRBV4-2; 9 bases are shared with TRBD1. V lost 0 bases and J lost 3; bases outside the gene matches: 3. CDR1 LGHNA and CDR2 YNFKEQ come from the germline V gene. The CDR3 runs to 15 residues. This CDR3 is CASSQETGGYYEQYF. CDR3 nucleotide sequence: TGTGCCAGCAGCCAAGAGACAGGGGGATACTACGAGCAGTACTTC.

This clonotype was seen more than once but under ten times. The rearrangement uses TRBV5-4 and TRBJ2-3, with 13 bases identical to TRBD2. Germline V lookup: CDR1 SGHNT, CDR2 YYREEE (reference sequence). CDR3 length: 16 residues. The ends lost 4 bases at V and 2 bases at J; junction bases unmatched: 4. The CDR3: CASSVGLAGHTDTQYF. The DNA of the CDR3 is TGTGCCAGCAGCGTGGGACTAGCGGGGCACACAGATACGCAGTATTTT.

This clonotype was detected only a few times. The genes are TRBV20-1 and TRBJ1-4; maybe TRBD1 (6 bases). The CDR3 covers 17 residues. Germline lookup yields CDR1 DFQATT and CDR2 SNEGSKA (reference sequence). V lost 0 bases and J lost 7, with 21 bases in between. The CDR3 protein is CSARDLTAGAIVEKLFF. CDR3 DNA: TGCAGTGCTAGAGATCTCACGGCGGGGGCGATTGTTGAAAAACTGTTTTTT.

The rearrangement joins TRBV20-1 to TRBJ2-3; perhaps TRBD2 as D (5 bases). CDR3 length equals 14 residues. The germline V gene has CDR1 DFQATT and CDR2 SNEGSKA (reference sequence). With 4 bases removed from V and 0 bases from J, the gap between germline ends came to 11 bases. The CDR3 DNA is TGCAGTGCTAAGGACTCAGGAAGCACAGATACGCAGTATTTT. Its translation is CSAKDSGSTDTQYF.

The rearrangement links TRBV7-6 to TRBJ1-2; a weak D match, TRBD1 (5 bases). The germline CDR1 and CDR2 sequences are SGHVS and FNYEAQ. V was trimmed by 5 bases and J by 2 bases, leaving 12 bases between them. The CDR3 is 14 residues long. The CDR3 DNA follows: TGTGCCAGCAGCACGGCCCCAGGGAACTATGGCTACACCTTC. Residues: CASSTAPGNYGYTF.

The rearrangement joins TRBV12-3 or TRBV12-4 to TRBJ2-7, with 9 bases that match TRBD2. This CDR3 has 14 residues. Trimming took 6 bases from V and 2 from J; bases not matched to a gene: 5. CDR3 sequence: CASRIAGATYEQYF. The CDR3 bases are TGTGCCAGCAGAATAGCGGGGGCGACCTACGAGCAGTACTTC.

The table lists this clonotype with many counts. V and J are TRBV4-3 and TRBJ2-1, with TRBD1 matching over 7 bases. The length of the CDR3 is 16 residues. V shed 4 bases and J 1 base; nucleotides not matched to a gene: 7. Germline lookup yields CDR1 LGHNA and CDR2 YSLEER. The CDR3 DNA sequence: TGCGCCAGCAGCCGCCTGGACAGGAGATCCTACAATGAGCAGTTCTTC. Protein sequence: CASSRLDRRSYNEQFF.

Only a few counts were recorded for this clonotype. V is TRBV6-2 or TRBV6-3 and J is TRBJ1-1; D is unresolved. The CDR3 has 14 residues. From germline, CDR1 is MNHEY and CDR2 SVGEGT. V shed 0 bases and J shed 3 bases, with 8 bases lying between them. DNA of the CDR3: TGTGCCAGCAGTTACTCGATTCGGGACACTGAAGCTTTCTTT. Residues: CASSYSIRDTEAFF.

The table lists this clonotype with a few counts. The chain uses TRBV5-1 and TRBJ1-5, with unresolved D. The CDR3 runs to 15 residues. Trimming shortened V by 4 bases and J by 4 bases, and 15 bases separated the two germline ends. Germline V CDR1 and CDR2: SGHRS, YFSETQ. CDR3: CASSPSGQRNQPQHF. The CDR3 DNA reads TGCGCCAGCAGCCCCAGCGGCCAGAGGAATCAGCCCCAGCATTTT.